This passage covers 21 T cell receptor beta chains from one sample sequenced in a study of blood T cell repertoires in COVID-19. TCRdb's table, derived via immunoSEQ multiplex PCR, lists solely in-frame clones and lacks some. The sample lists about 310,000 clones, roughly 90% occurring once. Specimen: PBMCs or T cells enriched from blood (not recorded which). The receptors stem from a woman between 18 and 29 years old who had recovered from COVID-19.

The chain employs TRBV6-5 and TRBJ2-7; 10 bases are a match to TRBD1. The CDR3 totals 16 residues. The J segment lost 5 bases and the V segment lost 0 bases, leaving 7 bases of the junction unmatched. Germline V gene data show CDR1 as MNHEY and CDR2 as SVGAGI. This CDR3 reads CASSYSGTGAFNEQYF. CDR3 bases: TGTGCCAGCAGTTACTCAGGGACAGGGGCTTTCAACGAGCAGTACTTC.

The chain joins TRBV29-1 to TRBJ1-2; 7 bases line up with TRBD1. The CDR3 contains 13 residues. The germline gives CDR1 SQVTM, CDR2 ANQGSEA. Trimming cost V 7 bases and J 2 bases; bases outside gene matches: 7. DNA of the CDR3: TGCAGCGCCACACAGGGGACCAACTATGGCTACACCTTC. The encoded protein is CSATQGTNYGYTF.

J is TRBJ1-5 and V is TRBV5-8; 10 bases map to TRBD1. The length of the CDR3 is 15 residues. Looked up from germline, CDR1 is SGHTS and CDR2 is YDEGEE. The ends lost 6 bases at V and 5 bases at J; junction bases unmatched: 8. The CDR3 nucleotides are TGTGCCAGCAACAACGACAGGGGGCTGGATCAGCCCCAGCATTTT. This translates into CASNNDRGLDQPQHF.

J is TRBJ1-1 and V is TRBV4-2; D is unclear. Germline values: CDR1 LGHNA, CDR2 YNFKEQ. V lost 1 base to trimming and J lost 7 bases, with 7 bases between them. The CDR3 loop spans 12 amino acids. CDR3 loop: CASSQAGFEAFF. CDR3 coding DNA: TGTGCCAGCAGCCAAGCGGGATTTGAAGCTTTCTTT.

This chain joins TRBV6-4 and TRBJ2-7, with a possible D match to TRBD1 (6 bases). CDR3 length equals 14 residues. The germline V and J ends were trimmed by 6 bases and 3 bases, with 15 bases remaining between them. The germline V gene has CDR1 MRHNA and CDR2 SNTAGT. In nucleotides, the CDR3 is TGTGCCAGCAGACCCGACAGGACCAGCTACGAGCAGTACTTC. Amino acid sequence: CASRPDRTSYEQYF.

V is TRBV19 and J is TRBJ1-2; no definite D call. Germline CDR1 LNHDA, CDR2 SQIVND (reference sequence). V lost 2 bases, J lost 0 bases, and 7 bases lay in between. This CDR3 has 14 residues. The CDR3 protein is CASSISGTNYGYTF. For the CDR3, the DNA is TGTGCCAGTAGTATATCAGGTACTAACTATGGCTACACCTTC.

V and J are TRBV7-2 and TRBJ2-6; D remains unclear. Trimming cost V 2 bases and J 0 bases, with 8 bases left between them. CDR1 is SGHTA and CDR2 is FQGNSA in the germline V gene. The length of the CDR3 is 16 residues. In DNA form, the CDR3 reads TGTGCCAGCAGCTTAACTGTAAACTCTGGGGCCAACGTCCTGACTTTC. Translated: CASSLTVNSGANVLTF.

This clone was seen just once. The chain joins TRBV7-2 to TRBJ1-4, with D unclear. Germline-derived CDR1 and CDR2 are SGHTA and FQGNSA. Trimming took off 5 bases at V and 0 bases at J, with 16 bases between the two ends. This CDR3 region has 17 residues. The CDR3 region has the DNA TGTGCCAGCAGCCAGAGACTGAAAACTGCAACTAATGAAAAACTGTTTTTT. Translating it yields CASSQRLKTATNEKLFF.

The rearrangement joins TRBV28 to TRBJ1-2; the D gene is possibly TRBD1 (5 bases). The CDR3 is 13 amino acids. With 7 bases removed from V and 1 base from J, the gap between germline ends came to 10 bases. Germline assignment: CDR1 MDHEN and CDR2 SYDVKM. In DNA, the CDR3 is TGTGCCAGCACCTCGGGGGATAACTATGGCTACACCTTC. Translating it yields CASTSGDNYGYTF.

Here the CDR3 reads CASSRVLQGSPLHF. In DNA, the CDR3 is TGCGCCAGCAGCCGAGTTTTACAGGGTTCACCCCTCCACTTT. V gene TRBV4-3 combines with J gene TRBJ1-6; D might be TRBD1 (6 bases). From germline, CDR1 is LGHNA and CDR2 YSLEER. The CDR3 totals 14 residues. Trimming removed 4 bases at V and 9 bases at J, with 13 bases between.

This clone was found a few times. The CDR3 loop is CASSLGGTNYGYTF. The CDR3 DNA is TGTGCCAGCAGTTTGGGAGGGACTAACTATGGCTACACCTTC. The V gene is TRBV28, the J gene TRBJ1-2; no clear D gene. With 3 bases removed from V and 0 bases from J, the gap between germline ends came to 8 bases. The germline V gene has CDR1 MDHEN and CDR2 SYDVKM. The CDR3 has 14 amino acids.

This clone occurred many times. The rearrangement uses TRBV7-2 and TRBJ2-7; no clear D gene. V dropped 4 bases and J dropped 3 bases, with 4 bases sitting between them. The CDR3 is 11 amino acids. The germline CDR1 and CDR2 sequences are SGHTA and FQGNSA. CDR3 in amino acids: CASSSIYEQYF. In nucleotides, the CDR3 is TGTGCCAGCAGCTCCATCTACGAGCAGTACTTC.

By frequency in the sample, this clone is medium-sized. The rearrangement joins TRBV5-1 to TRBJ2-3, with 10 bases lining up with TRBD2. The ends lost 5 bases at V and 0 bases at J; junction bases unmatched: 6. The germline CDR1 and CDR2 sequences are SGHRS and YFSETQ. This CDR3 spans 16 amino acids. The DNA of the CDR3 is TGCGCCAGCAGTCAAGGACTAGCGGCTAGCACAGATACGCAGTATTTT. This translates into CASSQGLAASTDTQYF.

The rearrangement joins TRBV29-1 to TRBJ2-1; D is possibly TRBD1 (6 bases). Germline lookup yields CDR1 SQVTM and CDR2 ANQGSEA. V was cut by 0 bases and J by 6 bases, with 15 bases left in between. The CDR3 runs to 15 residues. The CDR3 bases are TGCAGCGTTGAAGACGGCCTAAACAGGGTCAATGAGCAGTTCTTC. As protein: CSVEDGLNRVNEQFF.

The rearrangement links TRBV28 to TRBJ1-3; D unresolved. This CDR3 region has 12 residues. Trimming cost V 9 bases and J 1 base, with 7 bases left between them. CDR1 MDHEN and CDR2 SYDVKM come from the germline V gene. Here the CDR3 reads CASQESGNTIYF. The CDR3 DNA is TGTGCCAGTCAAGAGTCTGGAAACACCATATATTTT.

The rearrangement joins TRBV4-1 to TRBJ1-4, with D tentatively TRBD1 (5 bases). Germline V gene data show CDR1 as MGHRA and CDR2 as YSYEKL. With 5 bases removed from V and 1 base from J, the gap between germline ends came to 11 bases. The CDR3 has 15 residues. CDR3 nucleotide sequence: TGCGCCAGCAGCAGGGGTGGCGGAACTAATGAAAAACTGTTTTTT. The encoded protein is CASSRGGGTNEKLFF.

The rearrangement joins TRBV5-6 to TRBJ1-1; maybe TRBD1 (5 bases). Germline values: CDR1 SGHDT, CDR2 YYEEEE. Trimming removed 6 bases at V and 4 bases at J, with 16 bases between. This CDR3 has 14 amino acids. The CDR3 spells CASIQGSWTTEAFF. The CDR3, as DNA: TGTGCCAGCATCCAGGGATCTTGGACCACTGAAGCTTTCTTT.

This clone came up once. The rearrangement uses TRBV7-2 and TRBJ1-2; weak D call: TRBD1 (5 bases). V was pared by 5 bases and J by 8 bases, with 18 bases between. CDR1 is SGHTA, CDR2 FQGNSA, per germline. The CDR3 spans 14 residues. The CDR3, as DNA: TGTGCCAGCAGCCCCCCGGGGGGTTTCCTCGGCTACACCTTC. Amino acids: CASSPPGGFLGYTF. Drawing the rest from reference TRBV7-2 and TRBJ1-2, the complete variable domain is GAGVSQSPSNKVTEKGKDVELRCDPISGHTALYWYRQSLGQGLEFLIYFQGNSAPDKSGLPSDRFSAERTGGSVSTLTIQRTQQEDSAVYLCASSPPGGFLGYTFGSGTRLTVV.

This clone was counted a few times. The V and J genes are TRBV28 and TRBJ2-2, with 9 bases aligning to TRBD1. The CDR3 consists of 15 residues. The germline CDR1 and CDR2 sequences are MDHEN and SYDVKM. After removal of 2 bases from V and 5 bases from J, the junction contained 3 bases not matched to a gene. The DNA of the CDR3 is TGTGCCAGCAGTTTAAGGGACAGGGTTACCGGGGAGCTGTTTTTT. Its translation: CASSLRDRVTGELFF.

The sample holds one count of this clone. This chain uses TRBV7-9 with TRBJ2-7; D possibly corresponds to TRBD1 (6 bases). The CDR3 runs 15 residues. CDR1 is SEHNR, CDR2 FQNEAQ, per germline (reference sequence). Trimming left V 3 bases short and J 0 bases short, with 12 bases between. CDR3 residues: CASSFTGTSSYEQYF. CDR3 DNA: TGTGCCAGCAGCTTTACCGGGACAAGCTCCTACGAGCAGTACTTC.

The rearrangement joins TRBV5-6 to TRBJ1-2, with TRBD1 matching over 9 bases. The junction had 10 bases not matched to a gene; V was cut back by 0 bases and J by 7 bases. CDR1 and CDR2 (germline): SGHDT, YYEEEE. The CDR3 consists of 16 residues. CDR3 region: CASSLEGGQGEGGYTF. Written as DNA, the CDR3 is TGTGCCAGCAGCTTGGAAGGGGGACAGGGTGAGGGTGGCTACACCTTC.